Presented here are 32 T cell receptor beta chains from one specimen sequenced in a study of T cell responses to AZD1222 COVID-19 vaccine. TCRdb's copy holds only in-frame clones and misses some; the assay was immunoSEQ multiplex PCR. The sample lists roughly 130,000 clones, more than 85% seen once, with around 2.8% in the top ten. The sequencing here drew on peripheral blood, taken on day 0 of AZD1222 vaccination. The source is an adult in good health.

V and J are TRBV5-5 and TRBJ2-1; 12 bases are a match to TRBD2. CDR1 and CDR2 (germline): SGHKS, YYEKEE (reference sequence). This CDR3 has 16 residues. V was clipped by 4 bases and J by 10 bases; unmatched bases: 12. The chain's CDR3 is CASSRRWLAGGQEQFF. The CDR3 bases are TGTGCCAGCAGCCGCAGATGGCTAGCGGGAGGGCAGGAGCAGTTCTTC. The full variable domain, in which reference TRBV5-5 and TRBJ2-1 provide the parts outside the CDR3, is DAGVTQSPTHLIKTRGQQVTLRCSPISGHKSVSWYQQVLGQGPQFIFQYYEKEERGRGNFPDRFSARQFPNYSSELNVNALLLGDSALYLCASSRRWLAGGQEQFFGPGTRLTVL.

The chain recombines TRBV19 with TRBJ1-3; TRBD1 is a possible D gene (5 bases). CDR1 and CDR2 (germline): LNHDA, SQIVND (reference sequence). This CDR3 region has 14 residues. V was clipped by 9 bases and J by 2 bases, with 14 bases between them. The CDR3 nucleotides are TGTGCCAGCCATCAGACAGAGACTGGAAACACCATATATTTT. Translated, it gives CASHQTETGNTIYF.

The chain is built from TRBV28 and TRBJ1-1; TRBD1 matches at 8 bases. V lost 3 bases and J lost 2; bases outside the gene matches: 5. The germline V gene has CDR1 MDHEN and CDR2 SYDVKM. This CDR3 has 15 amino acids. The CDR3 sequence is CASSFSGGANTEAFF. DNA of the CDR3: TGTGCCAGCAGTTTTTCAGGGGGCGCAAACACTGAAGCTTTCTTT.

The sample holds one count of this clone. The chain has TRBV3-1 (or the pseudogene TRBV3-2) and TRBJ1-6; possibly TRBD1 for D (6 bases). The CDR3 is made up of 12 amino acids. Germline V gene data show CDR1 as LGHDT and CDR2 as YNNKEL (reference sequence). Trimming left V 2 bases short and J 12 bases short, with 8 bases between. The CDR3 DNA sequence: TGTGCCAGCAGCCAAAAGGGGGGACCCCTCCACTTT. Residues: CASSQKGGPLHF.

This clone was seen a single time. In nucleotides, the CDR3 is TGTGCCAGCAGCTCTTCTCAGCGGGGGTTAGGAGAGACCCAGTACTTC. Protein sequence: CASSSSQRGLGETQYF. J is TRBJ2-5 and V is TRBV5-4, with 8 bases lining up with TRBD2. The CDR3 runs 16 residues. Trimming at V came to 3 bases and at J to 4 bases, leaving 11 bases not matched to a gene. Germline CDR1 and CDR2: SGHNT and YYREEE (reference sequence).

V gene TRBV5-1 combines with J gene TRBJ2-1; D might be TRBD1 or TRBD2, each matching 5 bases. Per germline, CDR1 SGHRS and CDR2 YFSETQ. V was clipped by 0 bases and J by 0 bases, with 7 bases between them. The CDR3 totals 15 residues. Written as DNA, the CDR3 is TGCGCCAGCAGCTTGGGGGGGAGCTCCTACAATGAGCAGTTCTTC. Its translation: CASSLGGSSYNEQFF.

V usage is TRBV29-1 and J usage is TRBJ1-2; D may be TRBD1 (5 bases). The CDR3 has 13 amino acids. The germline V and J ends were trimmed by 4 bases and 1 base, with 10 bases remaining between them. The germline CDR1 and CDR2 sequences are SQVTM and ANQGSEA. The CDR3 loop is CSVVDSFNYGYTF. CDR3 DNA: TGCAGCGTTGTTGACAGCTTTAACTATGGCTACACCTTC.

V and J are TRBV20-1 and TRBJ1-5, with TRBD1 as a possible D gene (5 bases). The CDR3 spans 16 residues. Trimming took off 3 bases at V and 4 bases at J, with 19 bases between the two ends. Germline lookup yields CDR1 DFQATT and CDR2 SNEGSKA (reference sequence). CDR3 in amino acids: CSASILLGVGNQPQHF. The CDR3 region has the DNA TGCAGTGCTAGTATCCTATTGGGGGTTGGTAATCAGCCCCAGCATTTT.

The rearrangement joins TRBV5-4 to TRBJ1-1; weak D call: TRBD1 (5 bases). Deletions cut 5 bases from V and 1 base from J, with 15 bases between. Germline V lookup: CDR1 SGHNT, CDR2 YYREEE (reference sequence). The CDR3 sequence is 15 residues long. CDR3 nucleotides: TGTGCCAGCAGTCCACCCGACAGACAGAACACTGAAGCTTTCTTT. This translates into CASSPPDRQNTEAFF.

The J gene is TRBJ1-1, the V gene TRBV4-3; D ambiguous. Germline V gene sequence: CDR1 LGHNA, CDR2 YSLEER. The CDR3 loop spans 17 amino acids. The V and J ends lost 0 bases and 5 bases respectively, with 19 bases between them. Written as DNA, the CDR3 is TGCGCCAGCAGCCAAGATCTTGGCGTCATCCCGGGAACTGAAGCTTTCTTT. Its protein product is CASSQDLGVIPGTEAFF.

The chain joins TRBV18 to TRBJ1-4; D not resolved. V was trimmed by 6 bases and J by 5 bases, leaving 13 bases between them. CDR1 KGHSH and CDR2 LQKENI come from the germline V gene. This CDR3 comprises 14 residues. CDR3 in amino acids: CASSPLGRNEKLFF. The CDR3 DNA follows: TGTGCCAGCTCTCCGCTGGGCAGGAATGAAAAACTGTTTTTT.

The chain couples TRBV7-2 to TRBJ1-1; possible D gene TRBD1, 6 bases. Germline CDR1 reads SGHTA; CDR2 reads FQGNSA. This CDR3 spans 14 amino acids. The V and J ends lost 0 bases and 8 bases respectively, with 13 bases between them. CDR3 residues: CASSLARSTGEAFF. The DNA for the CDR3 is TGTGCCAGCAGCTTAGCGCGCTCGACAGGCGAAGCTTTCTTT.

The genes are TRBV2 and TRBJ2-1; D gene unclear. CDR1 and CDR2 from the germline V gene are SNHLY and FYNNEI. V shed 5 bases and J shed 0 bases, with 5 bases lying between them. This CDR3 is built from 13 residues. Written as DNA, the CDR3 is TGTGCCAGCAGTTTTAGCTCCTACAATGAGCAGTTCTTC. Translated, it gives CASSFSSYNEQFF.

The chain links TRBV10-1 to TRBJ2-1; the D gene is possibly TRBD2 (5 bases). Per germline, CDR1 WNHNN and CDR2 SYGVQD (reference sequence). The CDR3 spans 14 residues. The V end was cut by 6 bases, the J end by 4 bases, with 13 bases between. Written as DNA, the CDR3 is TGCGCCAGCAGCGCACGGGATTCGTACAATGAGCAGTTCTTC. This translates into CASSARDSYNEQFF.

V and J are TRBV6-5 and TRBJ1-3, with D hard to call. V gave up 2 bases and J gave up 0 bases, with 11 bases separating them. The length of the CDR3 is 16 residues. Germline CDR1 reads MNHEY; CDR2 reads SVGAGI. The CDR3 DNA is TGTGCCAGCAGTTACCCTTTGACGGACTCTGGAAACACCATATATTTT. Its protein is CASSYPLTDSGNTIYF.

The rearrangement joins TRBV6-1 to TRBJ2-4; no clear D. CDR1 and CDR2 (germline): MNHNS, SASEGT. The CDR3 spans 16 residues. Trimming left V 0 bases short and J 1 base short, with 10 bases between. The CDR3 region has the DNA TGTGCCAGCAGTGAAGCGGACCATATGGCCAAAAACATTCAGTACTTC. Residues: CASSEADHMAKNIQYF.

J is TRBJ1-2 and V is TRBV19, with 8 bases matching TRBD1. CDR3 length equals 14 residues. Trimming cost V 2 bases and J 4 bases; bases outside gene matches: 3. Per the germline V gene, CDR1 is LNHDA and CDR2 is SQIVND (reference sequence). CDR3 nucleotide sequence: TGTGCCAGTAGTATAAGGGACAGGAGCTATGGCTACACCTTC. This sequence encodes CASSIRDRSYGYTF.

The gene calls are TRBV12-3 or TRBV12-4 and TRBJ2-5; tentatively, D is TRBD2 (5 bases). Deletions cut 3 bases from V and 4 bases from J, with 9 bases between. The CDR3 has 13 residues. In DNA form, the CDR3 reads TGTGCCAGCAGTTTTTTGAGGGTAGAGACCCAGTACTTC. Translating it yields CASSFLRVETQYF.

The chain is built from TRBV28 and TRBJ1-1, with D maybe TRBD1 (6 bases). Deletions cut 8 bases from V and 6 bases from J, with 16 bases between. Germline assignment: CDR1 MDHEN and CDR2 SYDVKM. The CDR3 is 13 amino acids. CDR3 protein: CASDRPQVAEAFF. The DNA of the CDR3 is TGTGCCAGCGACAGGCCCCAGGTCGCTGAAGCTTTCTTT. Filled out from reference TRBV28 and TRBJ1-1, the complete variable domain reads DVKVTQSSRYLVKRTGEKVFLECVQDMDHENMFWYRQDPGLGLRLIYFSYDVKMKEKGDIPEGYSVSREKKERFSLILESASTNQTSMYLCASDRPQVAEAFFGQGTRLTVV.

The J gene is TRBJ2-7, the V gene TRBV9; 8 bases map to TRBD2. The junction had 3 bases not matched to a gene; V was cut back by 2 bases and J by 2 bases. Germline lookup yields CDR1 SGDLS and CDR2 YYNGEE. This CDR3 has 14 residues. In nucleotides, the CDR3 is TGTGCCAGCAGCGTCGGCGGGGGGACCTACGAGCAGTACTTC. As protein: CASSVGGGTYEQYF.

The chain couples TRBV5-1 to TRBJ1-2, with a tentative D call TRBD1 (5 bases). The ends were cut back, 0 bases at V and 5 bases at J, with 14 bases in the middle. This CDR3 is built from 15 residues. From germline, CDR1 is SGHRS and CDR2 YFSETQ. The DNA of the CDR3 is TGCGCCAGCAGCTTGGGGGGGTCTCCCACTTATGGCTACACCTTC. It specifies CASSLGGSPTYGYTF.

J is TRBJ1-1 and V is TRBV5-4; no clear D. Trimming removed 0 bases from V and 1 base from J, with 7 bases in between. The CDR3 is made up of 14 amino acids. From germline, CDR1 is SGHNT and CDR2 YYREEE (reference sequence). The CDR3 DNA is TGTGCCAGCAGCTTGGATTTCGGGAACACTGAAGCTTTCTTT. It encodes CASSLDFGNTEAFF.

The rearrangement links TRBV7-9 to TRBJ2-7, with 8 bases matching TRBD1. The CDR3 runs 14 residues. CDR1 SEHNR and CDR2 FQNEAQ come from the germline V gene (reference sequence). V lost 6 bases, J lost 3 bases, and 7 bases stayed unmatched. For the CDR3, the DNA is TGTGCCAGCAGTCCCGGGACAGGAGTCTACGAGCAGTACTTC. Translating it yields CASSPGTGVYEQYF.

The CDR3 DNA reads as TGTGCCAGTAGCGGGACTTCTTTCACCACAGATACGCAGTATTTT. This sequence encodes CASSGTSFTTDTQYF. The chain employs TRBV19 and TRBJ2-3, with D perhaps TRBD2 (6 bases). The V gene lost 6 bases and the J gene lost 2 bases, with 15 bases spanning the gap. CDR3 size: 15 residues. CDR1 and CDR2 from the germline V gene are LNHDA and SQIVND (reference sequence).

A few counts support this clone. The gene calls are TRBV2 and TRBJ1-5; no firm D call. Germline CDR1 reads SNHLY; CDR2 reads FYNNEI. Trimming took off 6 bases at V and 2 bases at J, with 8 bases between the two ends. This CDR3 contains 13 residues. CDR3 DNA: TGTGCCAGCAGGGAGGAGGGCAATCAGCCCCAGCATTTT. Translation: CASREEGNQPQHF.

This sequence joins TRBV28 and TRBJ1-5; the match to TRBD1 covers 10 bases. The ends lost 5 bases at V and 1 base at J; junction bases unmatched: 11. Looked up from germline, CDR1 is MDHEN and CDR2 is SYDVKM. This CDR3 is 18 amino acids long. CDR3 region: CASSQRTGGVDSNQPQHF. The DNA of the CDR3 is TGTGCCAGCAGTCAAAGGACAGGGGGTGTCGACAGCAATCAGCCCCAGCATTTT.

This clone was found a few times. V usage is TRBV5-1 and J usage is TRBJ2-3; no clear D gene. Germline CDR1 SGHRS, CDR2 YFSETQ. The V gene lost 4 bases and the J gene lost 4 bases, with 10 bases spanning the gap. This CDR3 has 13 residues. Written as DNA, the CDR3 is TGCGCCAGCAGCACCGAAAGGGCAGATACGCAGTATTTT. It translates to CASSTERADTQYF.

In this sample, this clone turned up a few times. The chain uses TRBV5-5 and TRBJ2-7; no firm D call. Trimming pared 3 bases from V and 3 bases from J, leaving 7 bases between. The V gene's germline CDR1 is SGHKS and CDR2 YYEKEE (reference sequence). The CDR3 loop spans 12 amino acids. This CDR3 is CASSSNFYEQYF. The CDR3 nucleotides read TGTGCCAGCAGCTCCAACTTCTACGAGCAGTACTTC.

The J gene is TRBJ2-7, the V gene TRBV5-6; no reliable D call. The length of the CDR3 is 12 residues. Germline CDR1 is SGHDT and CDR2 is YYEEEE. V gave up 4 bases and J gave up 3 bases, with 8 bases separating them. CDR3 sequence: CASSRSGYEQYF. In nucleotides, the CDR3 is TGTGCCAGCAGCCGGTCTGGCTACGAGCAGTACTTC.

The rearrangement joins TRBV2 to TRBJ1-1, with 7 bases aligning to TRBD1. The CDR3 sequence is 15 residues long. CDR1 and CDR2 from the germline V gene are SNHLY and FYNNEI. The J segment lost 1 base and the V segment lost 3 bases, leaving 5 bases of the junction unmatched. CDR3 loop: CASSDQGVANTEAFF. CDR3 in DNA: TGTGCCAGCAGTGACCAGGGGGTGGCGAACACTGAAGCTTTCTTT.

The chain has TRBV27 and TRBJ2-1, with 11 nucleotides matching TRBD2. There are 16 residues in the CDR3. Germline V gene lookup returns CDR1 MNHEY and CDR2 SMNVEV (reference sequence). With V trimmed by 6 bases and J by 8 bases, 12 bases remained unmatched. The CDR3 protein is CASSPTETSGADEQFF. The DNA of the CDR3 is TGTGCCAGCAGCCCCACGGAGACTAGCGGGGCGGATGAGCAGTTCTTC.

Here the CDR3 DNA reads TGTGCCAGCAGCCAAGTAACAGGGTCCGAGCAGTACTTC. It translates to CASSQVTGSEQYF. The chain is built from TRBV3-1 (or the pseudogene TRBV3-2) and TRBJ2-7; tentatively, D is TRBD1 (6 bases). The CDR3 spans 13 residues. V lost 1 base and J 6 bases, leaving 10 bases between the germline ends. In germline, CDR1 is LGHDT, CDR2 YNNKEL (reference sequence).